Listed here are 18 T cell receptor beta chains from one sample, sequenced in a study of blood T cell repertoires in COVID-19. Clones were read by immunoSEQ multiplex PCR, and TCRdb kept only the in-frame ones, dropping some. The sample records some 130,000 clones, roughly three quarters being singletons. Sequencing was carried out using peripheral blood. The receptor set was obtained from a woman in her 70s with acute or convalescent COVID-19.

The gene calls are TRBV27 and TRBJ2-1, with 7 positions matching TRBD2. Germline V gene sequence: CDR1 MNHEY, CDR2 SMNVEV (reference sequence). The V gene end was trimmed by 8 bases and the J gene end by 3 bases; junction bases not matched to a gene: 10. CDR3 length: 15 residues. CDR3 in DNA: TGTGCCAGCCGACTGTACCCGGGGGGCTACAATGAGCAGTTCTTC. This sequence encodes CASRLYPGGYNEQFF.

This chain joins TRBV19 and TRBJ2-5; a weak D match, TRBD2 (5 bases). V was cut by 7 bases and J by 1 base, with 10 bases left in between. Germline-derived CDR1 and CDR2 are LNHDA and SQIVND (reference sequence). This CDR3 comprises 13 residues. The CDR3 spells CASKSGFQETQYF. CDR3 DNA: TGTGCCAGTAAATCGGGATTCCAAGAGACCCAGTACTTC.

The rearrangement links TRBV6-5 to TRBJ2-7; TRBD1 matches 7 bases. V lost 6 bases, J lost 1 base, and 3 bases stayed unmatched. Germline loops: CDR1 MNHEY, CDR2 SVGAGI. This CDR3 has 13 amino acids. CDR3: CASRGRGSYEQYF. CDR3 in DNA: TGTGCCAGCAGAGGCAGGGGGTCCTACGAGCAGTACTTC.

The chain carries TRBV11-2 and TRBJ2-3; TRBD1 matches 7 bases. V gave up 5 bases and J gave up 4 bases; unmatched junction bases: 15. In germline, CDR1 is SGHAT, CDR2 FQNNGV. CDR3 length: 17 residues. The CDR3 loop is CASSNYIPVQGADTQYF. CDR3 DNA: TGTGCCAGCAGCAATTACATTCCCGTTCAGGGGGCAGATACGCAGTATTTT.

The CDR3: CASSQGGGGGYTF. In DNA form, the CDR3 reads TGCGCCAGCAGCCAAGGGGGAGGCGGGGGCTACACCTTC. The genes are TRBV4-3 and TRBJ1-2; unclear D gene. Germline V lookup: CDR1 LGHNA, CDR2 YSLEER. V lost 1 base and J lost 8, with 11 bases in between. This CDR3 is 13 amino acids long.

This clone was picked up many times. The chain links TRBV5-1 to TRBJ1-3; TRBD1 matches at 8 bases. The CDR3 runs to 16 residues. V was clipped by 4 bases and J by 1 base; unmatched bases: 7. Germline assignment: CDR1 SGHRS and CDR2 YFSETQ. The DNA for the CDR3 is TGCGCCAGCAGCCCTGGGGACAGGCCGTCTGGAAACACCATATATTTT. This translates into CASSPGDRPSGNTIYF.

This clone qualifies as medium-sized (0.01 to 0.1%). The chain uses TRBV7-2 and TRBJ2-5; 7 nucleotides align to TRBD2. V shed 6 bases, J shed 3 bases, and the junction held 4 bases outside the gene matches. This CDR3 contains 13 residues. Germline V gives CDR1 SGHTA, CDR2 FQGNSA. The CDR3 DNA follows: TGTGCCAGCAGTTTTGCGGGGGAAGAGACCCAGTACTTC. Translation gives CASSFAGEETQYF.

This clone was observed a handful of times. The CDR3 region has the DNA TGTGCCAGCAGTGTCCCTCTAGCGGGGAGCTCCTACGAGCAGTACTTC. Translation gives CASSVPLAGSSYEQYF. This rearrangement joins TRBV6-1 to TRBJ2-7; 9 nucleotides match TRBD2. In germline, CDR1 is MNHNS, CDR2 SASEGT. The trim removed 4 bases at V and 0 bases at J, leaving 7 bases unmatched. The CDR3 covers 16 residues.

This clone was counted only a few times. CDR3 sequence reads: CASSRYRGVYEQYF. The CDR3, as DNA: TGCGCCAGCAGCCGATACAGGGGGGTCTACGAGCAGTACTTC. The chain carries TRBV4-3 and TRBJ2-7; TRBD1 matches 8 bases. This CDR3 is 14 amino acids long. V was pared by 4 bases and J by 3 bases, with 5 bases of the junction left unmatched. From germline, CDR1 is LGHNA and CDR2 YSLEER.

This chain connects TRBV18 to TRBJ2-3, with D possibly TRBD1 on 5 matching bases. The CDR3 covers 15 residues. V was clipped by 1 base and J by 0 bases, with 8 bases between them. CDR1 is KGHSH and CDR2 is LQKENI in the germline V gene. CDR3 residues: CASSPRQQSTDTQYF. Written as DNA, the CDR3 is TGTGCCAGCTCACCACGACAGCAGAGCACAGATACGCAGTATTTT.

The chain is built from TRBV19 and TRBJ1-1; D remains unclear. The CDR3 extends over 13 amino acids. The V and J ends lost 4 bases and 1 base respectively, with 7 bases between them. CDR1 and CDR2 (germline): LNHDA, SQIVND (reference sequence). Written as DNA, the CDR3 is TGTGCCAGTAGTAGGAGGGCGAACACTGAAGCTTTCTTT. As protein: CASSRRANTEAFF.

This clone has only a few counts. The chain uses TRBV5-1 and TRBJ2-5; tentative D call: TRBD2 (5 bases). The CDR3 totals 15 residues. Trimming pared 4 bases from V and 1 base from J, leaving 14 bases between. The germline V gene has CDR1 SGHRS and CDR2 YFSETQ. DNA of the CDR3: TGCGCCAGCAGCCTGGGCGAGGGATCCCAAGAGACCCAGTACTTC. As protein: CASSLGEGSQETQYF.

This clone turned up a few times. The chain couples TRBV13 to TRBJ1-2; 7 nucleotides match TRBD1. Germline V CDR1 and CDR2: PRHDT, FYEKMQ (reference sequence). After removal of 4 bases from V and 2 bases from J, the junction contained 4 bases not matched to a gene. There are 14 residues in the CDR3. CDR3 residues: CASSSQQGNYGYTF. The CDR3 DNA reads TGTGCCAGCAGCTCCCAACAGGGGAACTATGGCTACACCTTC.

This chain links TRBV7-2 with TRBJ2-2; TRBD1 is a possible D gene (6 bases). The CDR3 is 18 amino acids. Per germline, CDR1 SGHTA and CDR2 FQGNSA. Trimming left V 2 bases short and J 2 bases short, with 18 bases between. The CDR3 sequence: CASSLLGTDRYNTGELFF. DNA of the CDR3: TGTGCCAGCAGCTTATTGGGGACGGACAGATACAACACCGGGGAGCTGTTTTTT. The full variable domain, with the rest looked up from reference TRBV7-2 and TRBJ2-2, is GAGVSQSPSNKVTEKGKDVELRCDPISGHTALYWYRQSLGQGLEFLIYFQGNSAPDKSGLPSDRFSAERTGGSVSTLTIQRTQQEDSAVYLCASSLLGTDRYNTGELFFGEGSRLTVL.

The J gene is TRBJ1-1, the V gene TRBV19, with D tentatively TRBD1 (5 bases). Germline V lookup: CDR1 LNHDA, CDR2 SQIVND (reference sequence). The CDR3 is 14 residues long. V shed 6 bases and J shed 1 base, with 12 bases lying between them. CDR3 sequence: CASRSGRANTEAFF. The DNA of the CDR3 is TGTGCCAGTAGATCTGGCAGGGCGAACACTGAAGCTTTCTTT.

This clone was counted once. This chain uses TRBV5-4 with TRBJ2-1, with TRBD1 identical over 9 bases. Losses at the gene ends were 3 bases for V and 6 bases for J; bases not matched to a gene: 7. Germline assignment: CDR1 SGHNT and CDR2 YYREEE (reference sequence). This CDR3 is 15 amino acids long. The chain's CDR3 is CASSWGQGLSNEQFF. In DNA form, the CDR3 reads TGTGCCAGCAGCTGGGGACAGGGTTTAAGCAATGAGCAGTTCTTC.

The chain has TRBV11-3 and TRBJ2-3; no clear D. V was clipped by 1 base and J by 6 bases, with 5 bases between them. From germline, CDR1 is SGHNT and CDR2 YENEEA. The CDR3 is 12 amino acids. CDR3 nucleotide sequence: TGTGCCAGCAGCTTAGCCGAGGATACGCAGTATTTT. It yields the protein CASSLAEDTQYF.

V and J are TRBV24-1 and TRBJ2-2; D is ambiguous. Per the germline V gene, CDR1 is KGHDR and CDR2 is SFDVKD. The germline V and J ends were trimmed by 9 bases and 7 bases, with 8 bases remaining between them. The CDR3 totals 11 residues. As DNA, the CDR3 is TGTGCCACCGGCCGTAACGGGGAGCTGTTTTTT. Protein sequence: CATGRNGELFF.